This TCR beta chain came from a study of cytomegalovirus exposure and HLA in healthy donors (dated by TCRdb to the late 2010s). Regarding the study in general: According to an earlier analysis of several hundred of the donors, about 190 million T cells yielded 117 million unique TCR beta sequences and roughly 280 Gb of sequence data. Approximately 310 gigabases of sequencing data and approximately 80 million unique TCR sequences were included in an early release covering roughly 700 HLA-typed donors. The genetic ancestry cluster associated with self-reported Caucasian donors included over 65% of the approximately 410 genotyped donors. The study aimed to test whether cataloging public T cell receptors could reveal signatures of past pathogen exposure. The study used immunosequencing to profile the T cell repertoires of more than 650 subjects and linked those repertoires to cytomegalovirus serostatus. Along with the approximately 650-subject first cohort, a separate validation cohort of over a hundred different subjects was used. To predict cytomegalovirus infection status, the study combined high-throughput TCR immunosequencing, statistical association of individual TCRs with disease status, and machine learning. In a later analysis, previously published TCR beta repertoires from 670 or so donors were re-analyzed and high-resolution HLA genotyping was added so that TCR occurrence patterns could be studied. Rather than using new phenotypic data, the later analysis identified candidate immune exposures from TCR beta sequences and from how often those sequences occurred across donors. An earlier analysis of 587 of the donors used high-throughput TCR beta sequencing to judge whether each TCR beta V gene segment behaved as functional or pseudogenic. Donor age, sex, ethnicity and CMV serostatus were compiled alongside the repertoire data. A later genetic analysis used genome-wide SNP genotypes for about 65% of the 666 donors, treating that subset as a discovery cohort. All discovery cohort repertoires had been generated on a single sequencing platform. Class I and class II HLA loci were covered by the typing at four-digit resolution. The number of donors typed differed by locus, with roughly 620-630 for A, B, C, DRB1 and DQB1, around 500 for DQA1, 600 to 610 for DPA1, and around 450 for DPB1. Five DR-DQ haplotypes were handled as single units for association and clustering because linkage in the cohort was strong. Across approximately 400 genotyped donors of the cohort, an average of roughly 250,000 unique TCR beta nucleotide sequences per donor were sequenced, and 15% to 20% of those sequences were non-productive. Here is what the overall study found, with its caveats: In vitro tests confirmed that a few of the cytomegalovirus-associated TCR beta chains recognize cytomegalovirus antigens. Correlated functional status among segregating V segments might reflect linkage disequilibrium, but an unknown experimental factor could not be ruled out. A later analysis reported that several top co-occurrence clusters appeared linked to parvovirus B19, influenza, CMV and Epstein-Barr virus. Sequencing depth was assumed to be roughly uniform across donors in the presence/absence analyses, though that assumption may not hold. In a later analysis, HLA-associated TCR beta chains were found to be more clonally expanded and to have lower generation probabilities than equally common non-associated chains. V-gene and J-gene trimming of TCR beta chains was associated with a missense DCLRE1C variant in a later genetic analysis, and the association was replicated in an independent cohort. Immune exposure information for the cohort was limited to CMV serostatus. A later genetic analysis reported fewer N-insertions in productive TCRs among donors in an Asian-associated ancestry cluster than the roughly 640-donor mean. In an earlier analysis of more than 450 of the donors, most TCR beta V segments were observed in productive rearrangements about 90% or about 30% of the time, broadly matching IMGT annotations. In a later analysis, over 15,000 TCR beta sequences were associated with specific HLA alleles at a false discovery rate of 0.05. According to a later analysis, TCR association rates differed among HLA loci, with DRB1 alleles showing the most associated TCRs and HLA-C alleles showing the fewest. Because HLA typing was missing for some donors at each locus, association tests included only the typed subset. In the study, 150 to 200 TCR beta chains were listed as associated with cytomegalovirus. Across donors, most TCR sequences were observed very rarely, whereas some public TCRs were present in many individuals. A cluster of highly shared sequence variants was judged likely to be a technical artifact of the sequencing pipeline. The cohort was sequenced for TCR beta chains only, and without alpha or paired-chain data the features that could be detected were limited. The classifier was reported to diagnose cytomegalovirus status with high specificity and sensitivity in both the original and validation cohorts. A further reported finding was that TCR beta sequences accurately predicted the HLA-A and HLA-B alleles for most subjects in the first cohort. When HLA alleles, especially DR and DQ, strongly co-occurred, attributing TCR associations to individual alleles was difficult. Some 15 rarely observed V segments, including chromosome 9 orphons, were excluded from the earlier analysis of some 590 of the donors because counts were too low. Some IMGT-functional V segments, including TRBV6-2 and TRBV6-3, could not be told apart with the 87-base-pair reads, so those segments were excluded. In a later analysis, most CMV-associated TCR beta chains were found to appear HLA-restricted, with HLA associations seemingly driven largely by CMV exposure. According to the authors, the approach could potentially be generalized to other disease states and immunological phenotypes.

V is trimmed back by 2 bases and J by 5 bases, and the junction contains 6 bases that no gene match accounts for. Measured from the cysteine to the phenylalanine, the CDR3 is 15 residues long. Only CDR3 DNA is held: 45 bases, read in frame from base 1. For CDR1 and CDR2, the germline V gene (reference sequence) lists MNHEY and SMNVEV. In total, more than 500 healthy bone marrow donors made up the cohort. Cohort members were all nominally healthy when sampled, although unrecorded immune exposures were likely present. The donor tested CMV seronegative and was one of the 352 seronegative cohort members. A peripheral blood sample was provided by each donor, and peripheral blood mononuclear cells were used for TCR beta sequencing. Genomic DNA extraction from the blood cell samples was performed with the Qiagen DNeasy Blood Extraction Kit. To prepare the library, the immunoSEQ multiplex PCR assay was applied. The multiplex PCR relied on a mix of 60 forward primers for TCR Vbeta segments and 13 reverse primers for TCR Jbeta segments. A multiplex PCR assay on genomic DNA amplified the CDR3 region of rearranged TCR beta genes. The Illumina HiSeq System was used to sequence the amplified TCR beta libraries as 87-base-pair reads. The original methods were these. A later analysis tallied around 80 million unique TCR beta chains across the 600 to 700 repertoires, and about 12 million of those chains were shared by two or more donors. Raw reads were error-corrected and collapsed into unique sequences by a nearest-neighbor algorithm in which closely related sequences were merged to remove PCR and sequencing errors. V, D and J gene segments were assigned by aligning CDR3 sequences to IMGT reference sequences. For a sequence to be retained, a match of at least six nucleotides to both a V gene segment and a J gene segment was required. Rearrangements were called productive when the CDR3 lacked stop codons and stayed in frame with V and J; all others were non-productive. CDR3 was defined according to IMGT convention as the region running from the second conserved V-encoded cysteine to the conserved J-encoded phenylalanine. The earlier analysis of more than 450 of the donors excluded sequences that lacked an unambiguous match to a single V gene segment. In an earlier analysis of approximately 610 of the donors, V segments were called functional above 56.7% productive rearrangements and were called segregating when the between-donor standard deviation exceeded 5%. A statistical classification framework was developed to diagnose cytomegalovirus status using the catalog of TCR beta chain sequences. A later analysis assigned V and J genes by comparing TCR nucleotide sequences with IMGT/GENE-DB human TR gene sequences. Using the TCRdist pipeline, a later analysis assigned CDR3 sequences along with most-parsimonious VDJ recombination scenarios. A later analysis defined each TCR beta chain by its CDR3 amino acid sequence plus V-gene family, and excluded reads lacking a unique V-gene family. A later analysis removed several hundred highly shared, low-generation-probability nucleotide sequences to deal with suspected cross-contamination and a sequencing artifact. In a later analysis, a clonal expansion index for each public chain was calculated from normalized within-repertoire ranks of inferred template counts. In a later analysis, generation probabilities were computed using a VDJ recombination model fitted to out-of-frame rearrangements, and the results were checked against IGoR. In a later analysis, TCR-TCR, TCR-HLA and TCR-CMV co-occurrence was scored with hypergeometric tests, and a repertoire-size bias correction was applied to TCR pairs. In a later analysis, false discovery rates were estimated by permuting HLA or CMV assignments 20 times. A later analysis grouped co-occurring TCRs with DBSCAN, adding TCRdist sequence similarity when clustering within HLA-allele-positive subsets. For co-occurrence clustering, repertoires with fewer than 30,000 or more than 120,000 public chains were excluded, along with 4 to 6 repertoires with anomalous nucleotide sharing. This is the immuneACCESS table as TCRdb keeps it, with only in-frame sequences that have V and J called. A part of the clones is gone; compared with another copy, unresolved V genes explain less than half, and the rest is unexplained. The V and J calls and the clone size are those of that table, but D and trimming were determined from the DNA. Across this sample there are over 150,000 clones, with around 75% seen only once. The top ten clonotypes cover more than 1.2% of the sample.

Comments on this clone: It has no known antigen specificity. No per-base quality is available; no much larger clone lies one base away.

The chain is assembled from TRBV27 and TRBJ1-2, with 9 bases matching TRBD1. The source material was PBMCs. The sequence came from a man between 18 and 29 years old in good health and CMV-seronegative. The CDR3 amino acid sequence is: CASSLGQGLTYGYTF. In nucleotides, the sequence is TGTGCCAGCAGTTTAGGACAGGGGCTTACATATGGCTACACCTTC.